Presented here are 5 T cell receptor beta chains from one specimen sequenced in a study of Graves' ophthalmopathy and Graves' hyperthyroidism. Amplification of TCR beta CDR3 regions used RNA transcripts. Second-round multiplex PCR came after first-round RT-PCR with HTBI primers. TCRdb reprocessed the multiplex PCR reads with MiXCR, giving one entry per CDR3 protein. This table holds about 48,000 distinct CDR3 sequences, around half found once. Material: peripheral blood. Source of these receptors: an adult man with Graves' ophthalmopathy.

J is TRBJ2-5 and V is TRBV10-3; TRBD1 matches 9 bases. The CDR3 consists of 17 residues. The V gene's germline CDR1 is ENHRY and CDR2 SYGVKD. J gave up 5 bases and V 0 bases, and 10 bases lay outside the gene matches. CDR3 sequence (DNA): TGTGCCATCAGTGAGTCGGCTGGGACAGGGATAGGGGAGACCCAGTACTTC. It is translated as CAISESAGTGIGETQYF.

This chain links TRBV30 with TRBJ1-2; 10 bases line up with TRBD1. The V gene end was trimmed by 5 bases and the J gene end by 3 bases; junction bases not matched to a gene: 12. Germline V gene data show CDR1 as GTSNPN and CDR2 as SVGIG (reference sequence). CDR3 size: 16 residues. CDR3 sequence: CAWVAAGQGSYYGYTF. The DNA of the CDR3 is TGTGCCTGGGTGGCGGCGGGACAGGGGTCTTACTATGGCTACACCTTC.

At least ten counts were recorded for this clonotype. The rearrangement joins TRBV28 to TRBJ2-2; TRBD2 is a possible D gene (5 bases). The CDR3 is 16 residues long. V was shortened by 3 bases and J by 4 bases, with 15 bases between the two germline ends. Germline-derived CDR1 and CDR2 are MDHEN and SYDVKM. Here the CDR3 DNA reads TGTGCCAGCAGTTTCCCCCAGCTAGCTAGCACCGGGGAGCTGTTTTTT. Its translation: CASSFPQLASTGELFF.

This rearrangement joins TRBV3-1 to TRBJ2-5; 9 bases agree with TRBD2. J lost 2 bases, V lost 6 bases, and 10 bases had no gene match. CDR3 length: 16 residues. Germline assignment: CDR1 LGHDT and CDR2 YNNKEL (reference sequence). The CDR3 DNA reads TGTGCCAGCAGTAACCGAGGAGCGGGAGGACAAGAGACCCAGTACTTC. Translation: CASSNRGAGGQETQYF.

The CDR3: CSSSSVSGGSYNEQFF. In DNA, the CDR3 is TGCAGCTCATCTAGCGTGAGCGGAGGGTCCTACAATGAGCAGTTCTTC. The rearrangement joins TRBV20-1 to TRBJ2-1, with TRBD2 as a possible D gene (6 bases). This CDR3 has 16 amino acids. CDR1 is DFQATT and CDR2 is SNEGSKA in the germline V gene (reference sequence).